This T cell receptor (beta chain) comes out of a study of blood T cell repertoires in COVID-19 (dated by TCRdb to about 2020). For the wider study: Samples from collaborators originated in the United States, Italy and Spain and spanned both the acute and convalescent phases of COVID-19. The material from the prospective study consisted of cDNA or gDNA derived from T cells, B-cell-depleted T cells, or PBMCs. Subjects who had been exposed to COVID-19, were actively infected with it, or had recovered from it provided the deeply sampled blood TCRbeta repertoires that made up the dataset. A freely available public database, intended as a resource for researchers studying the immune response to SARS-CoV-2, is where the repertoires were released. The samples were drawn from the first 160 participants of the ongoing ImmuneRACE study and from 1,254 subjects provided by 6 global collaborators. A de-identified subject ID, COVID-19 status, age in years and sex were almost always included in the sample metadata. Where HLA class I and class II types were available, the types were taken from metadata supplied by the sample provider, not from assay-based typing. What the authors observed across the whole study: How much clinical and demographic metadata was included differed by source and by participant, and the metadata was provided uncurated.

This clone was recorded only once. Its antigen has not been determined. No much larger clone is present one base from it, and per-base qualities are unavailable. Relative to germline, V is 6 bases shorter and J is 2 bases shorter, with 14 bases between their ends. Via the germline V gene (reference sequence), CDR1 is PRHDT and CDR2 FYEKMQ. Including cysteine and phenylalanine, the CDR3 has 16 amino acids. Just the 48-base CDR3 DNA is kept, in frame starting at base 1. In the prospective study, participants were about 18 to 100 years old, resided in around 25 geographic areas of the United States, and were enrolled through a virtual design. In the prospective study, cohorts were assigned on the basis of participant-reported clinical history obtained from a screening survey and a study questionnaire. Each participant in the prospective study had whole blood, serum and a nasopharyngeal or oropharyngeal swab collected by mobile phlebotomists. Prospective study participants could optionally give additional blood draws and questionnaires over a roughly two-month period. Before DNA extraction, prospective study blood samples were shipped either frozen or at room temperature.

The immunoSEQ Assay, a bias-controlled multiplex PCR, was used to amplify TCRbeta CDR3 regions from genomic DNA. Regarding the original processing steps: Within the assay, amplification of reference gene primers was used to estimate how many nucleated cells each sample contained. To quantify the absolute abundance of each unique TCRbeta CDR3 rearrangement, sequence reads were collapsed and filtered. For each sample, productive Simpson clonality was calculated as the square root of Simpson's diversity index over productive rearrangements. TCRdb took over this immuneACCESS table, retaining in-frame rearrangements with V and J assigned. Such tables are incomplete; in checked studies, under half of the missing clones stem from an unresolved V gene, and the remainder is unexplained. V and J calls and clone size come straight from that table; D and trimming were deduced from the DNA. A total of a few hundred thousand clones appear in this sample, about 90% of them only once. 1.2% of the sample belongs to the ten largest clones.

What was sequenced was PBMCs or T cells enriched from blood (not recorded which). The sequence is built from TRBV13 and TRBJ1-6; no D gene is confidently identified. This sequence originates from a human donor in a cohort exposed to, infected with or recovered from COVID-19 (not recorded which). The donor label of this sample is uncertain. The CDR3 sequence is CASRRSGGAYNSPLHF. The sequenced DNA is TGTGCCAGCAGGCGTAGTGGCGGAGCCTATAATTCACCCCTCCACTTT.